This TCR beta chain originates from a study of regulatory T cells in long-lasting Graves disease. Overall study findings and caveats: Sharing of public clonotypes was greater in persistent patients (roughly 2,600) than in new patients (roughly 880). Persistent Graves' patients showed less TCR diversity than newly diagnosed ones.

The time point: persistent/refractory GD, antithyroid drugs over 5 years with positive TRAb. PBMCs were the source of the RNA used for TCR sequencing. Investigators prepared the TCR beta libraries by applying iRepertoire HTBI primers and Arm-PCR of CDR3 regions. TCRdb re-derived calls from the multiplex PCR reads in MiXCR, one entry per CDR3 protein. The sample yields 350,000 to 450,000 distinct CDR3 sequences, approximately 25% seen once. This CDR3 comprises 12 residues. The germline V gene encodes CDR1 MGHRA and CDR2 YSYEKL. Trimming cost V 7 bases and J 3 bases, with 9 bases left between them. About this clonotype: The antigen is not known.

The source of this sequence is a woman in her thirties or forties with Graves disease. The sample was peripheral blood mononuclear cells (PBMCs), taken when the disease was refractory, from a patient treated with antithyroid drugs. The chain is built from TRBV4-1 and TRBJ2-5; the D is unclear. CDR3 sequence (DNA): TGCGCCAGCAAAGATTGGGAAGAGACCCAGTACTTC. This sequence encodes CASKDWEETQYF.